This TCR beta chain came from a study of T cell responses to AZD1222 COVID-19 vaccine. Remarks on this clone: The antigen is unknown.

Germline CDR1 and CDR2: SGHTA and FQGNSA. After removal of 6 bases from V and 4 bases from J, the junction contained 5 bases not matched to a gene. The length of the CDR3 is 14 residues. Study findings and constraints: Clonal diversity was possibly underestimated; the donors were predominantly white British and more often female.

The data were produced by immunoSEQ multiplex PCR, yet TCRdb's version contains in-frame clones alone and is incomplete. There are tens of thousands of clones in the sample; about 90% occur only once, and 1.3% lies in the top ten. The TCR comes from an adult who received the AZD1222 COVID-19 vaccine. This chain links TRBV7-2 with TRBJ1-2; 10 nucleotides agree with TRBD1. Sequencing was performed on peripheral blood, taken 28 days after the second AZD1222 dose. The CDR3 coding sequence is TGTGCCAGCAGGCCGACAGGGGGCGTCTATGGCTACACCTTC. Translation gives CASRPTGGVYGYTF.